The source of this T cell receptor beta chain is a study of shared clonotypes between healthy human individuals. A deep-level run was used for the assay. Libraries were prepared by immunoSEQ multiplex PCR; TCRdb keeps only in-frame clonotypes and omits some of them. The data hold about 2 million clones, with around 95% observed a single time. Germline CDR1 and CDR2: ENHRY and SYGVKD. This CDR3 is 14 amino acids long. The V gene lost 6 bases and the J gene lost 3 bases, with 11 bases spanning the gap. With regard to this clone: Its antigen is unknown.

Whole-study results and caveats: The researchers took only blood, and tissue repertoires probably look different.

Source material: naive CD4+ T cells sorted from blood. Subset noted: CD45RA+ positively selected. The source of this sequence is a man aged 18 to 35 in good health. This chain links TRBV10-3 with TRBJ1-4; tentative D call: TRBD1 (5 bases). This CDR3 is CAIRGGMANEKLFF. The CDR3 nucleotides are TGTGCCATCAGGGGGGGGATGGCTAATGAAAAACTGTTTTTT.